A single T cell receptor (beta chain) is shown here with its context. There are 15 residues in the CDR3. V was clipped by 2 bases and J by 3 bases, with 12 bases between them. CDR1 LGHDT and CDR2 YNNKEL come from the germline V gene (reference sequence). The sample comes from a study of blood T cell repertoires in COVID-19. Authors' analysis steps: By means of reference gene primer amplification, nucleated cell counts were estimated. Some clones are missing from TCRdb's copy, which holds only in-frame ones; the method was immunoSEQ multiplex PCR. The DNA was the basis for D and trimming; V, J and clone size are from that table. The sample lists about 80,000 clones; almost 85% were seen once.

Sequenced: peripheral blood. The sequence derives from a man of 80 years or more with acute or convalescent COVID-19. The chain uses TRBV3-1 (or the pseudogene TRBV3-2) and TRBJ2-3; D is perhaps TRBD2 (7 bases). The CDR3 bases are TGTGCCAGCAGCCAACGAGGGGGGGCGACAGATACGCAGTATTTT. Protein: CASSQRGGATDTQYF.